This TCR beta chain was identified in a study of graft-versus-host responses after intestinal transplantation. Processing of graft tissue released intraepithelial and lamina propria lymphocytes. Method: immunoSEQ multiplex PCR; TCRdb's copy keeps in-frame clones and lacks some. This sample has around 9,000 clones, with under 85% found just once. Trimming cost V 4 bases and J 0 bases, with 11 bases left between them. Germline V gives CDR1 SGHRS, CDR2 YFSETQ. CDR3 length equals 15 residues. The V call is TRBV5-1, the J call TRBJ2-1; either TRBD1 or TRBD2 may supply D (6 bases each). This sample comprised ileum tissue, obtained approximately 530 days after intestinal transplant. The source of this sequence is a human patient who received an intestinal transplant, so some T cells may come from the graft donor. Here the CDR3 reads CASSQEGGSYNEQFF. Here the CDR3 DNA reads TGCGCCAGCAGCCAGGAGGGGGGCTCCTACAATGAGCAGTTCTTC.